This entry describes one T cell receptor beta chain. Antigen specificity is unknown. Germline CDR1 is LNHNV and CDR2 is YYDKDF (reference sequence). Trimming cost V 1 base and J 3 bases; bases outside gene matches: 8. The CDR3 length is 17 residues. The PCR made use of 60 Vbeta and 13 Jbeta primers. Sequencing used immunoSEQ multiplex PCR; TCRdb keeps in-frame clones, though not all of them. The sample lists 150,000 to 200,000 clones, roughly 81% occurring once. The record originates from a study of cytomegalovirus exposure and HLA in healthy donors. Findings and limits, study-wide: Productive rates of about 90% or about 30% were seen for most TCR beta V segments in an earlier analysis. As confirmed in vitro, a few CMV-associated chains were specific for CMV antigens.

The rearrangement links TRBV15 to TRBJ1-1; 10 bases match TRBD1. Source material: PBMCs. This clonotype was sampled from a girl between 5 and 17 years old in good health and CMV-seropositive. CDR3 in amino acids: CATSRGQGANVDTEAFF. DNA of the CDR3: TGTGCCACCAGCAGAGGACAGGGGGCGAATGTGGACACTGAAGCTTTCTTT.